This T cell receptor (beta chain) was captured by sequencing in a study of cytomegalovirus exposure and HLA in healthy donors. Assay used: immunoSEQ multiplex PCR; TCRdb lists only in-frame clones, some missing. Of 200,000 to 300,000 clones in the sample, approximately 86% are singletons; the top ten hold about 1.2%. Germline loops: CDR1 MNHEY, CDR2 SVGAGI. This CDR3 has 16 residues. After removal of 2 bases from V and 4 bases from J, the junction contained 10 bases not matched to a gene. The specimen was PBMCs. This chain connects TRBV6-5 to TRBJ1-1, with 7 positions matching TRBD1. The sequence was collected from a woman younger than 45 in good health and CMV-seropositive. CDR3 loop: CASSYGFGTELTEAFF. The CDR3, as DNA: TGTGCCAGCAGTTACGGTTTTGGGACAGAACTCACTGAAGCTTTCTTT.